The clone carrying this TCR beta chain has only a few counts. This sample stems from a study of human T cells and chemical hapten exposure. MiXCR, applied by TCRdb to the RACE reads, yields one record per CDR3 protein. This table holds 150,000 to 200,000 distinct CDR3 sequences, around a quarter found once. Time point meaning: patch test 3, about 24 weeks after DPC sensitization. Treatment indicated: therapeutic diphenylcyclopropenone sensitization with weekly scalp DPC. Germline CDR1 is SGHRS and CDR2 is YFSETQ. The V segment lost 4 bases and the J segment 5 bases; nucleotides outside the gene matches: 6. This CDR3 spans 14 amino acids.

V is TRBV5-1 and J is TRBJ2-7; 10 bases are a match to TRBD2. The TCR originated in a woman younger than 30 with alopecia areata. Some clones in this sample may be carry-over from other donors' samples. The sample here was whole blood, taken in connection with sensitization to the hapten diphenylcyclopropenone (DPC). The CDR3 DNA follows: TGCGCCAGCAGCCAGAGCGGGAGGGGAAACGAGCAGTACTTC. It specifies CASSQSGRGNEQYF.